This T cell receptor beta chain was captured by sequencing in a study of blood T cell repertoires in COVID-19. Overall study context: Samples representing acute and convalescent COVID-19 were sourced from the United States, Italy and Spain. The cDNA or gDNA used as material had been derived from T cells, B-cell-depleted T cells, or PBMCs.

V lost 5 bases and J lost 4, with 11 bases in between. CDR3 length: 13 residues. Germline V CDR1 and CDR2: LNHDA, SQIVND (reference sequence). Original handling: Quantification of nucleated cells was approximated via reference gene primer amplification. Sequencing used immunoSEQ multiplex PCR; TCRdb keeps in-frame clones, though not all of them. That table furnishes V, J and clone size, whereas the DNA furnished D and trimming. The sample comprises 190,000 or so clones, around 82% of which are singletons, and approximately 2.9% rests with the top ten. The chain combines TRBV19 with TRBJ1-2, with D uncertain. The sequence derives from a man in his fifties or sixties with active or convalescent COVID-19. The sequenced material came from peripheral blood. DNA of the CDR3: TGTGCCAGTAGTCTCCGGGGTTTCTATGGCTACACCTTC. This codes for CASSLRGFYGYTF.